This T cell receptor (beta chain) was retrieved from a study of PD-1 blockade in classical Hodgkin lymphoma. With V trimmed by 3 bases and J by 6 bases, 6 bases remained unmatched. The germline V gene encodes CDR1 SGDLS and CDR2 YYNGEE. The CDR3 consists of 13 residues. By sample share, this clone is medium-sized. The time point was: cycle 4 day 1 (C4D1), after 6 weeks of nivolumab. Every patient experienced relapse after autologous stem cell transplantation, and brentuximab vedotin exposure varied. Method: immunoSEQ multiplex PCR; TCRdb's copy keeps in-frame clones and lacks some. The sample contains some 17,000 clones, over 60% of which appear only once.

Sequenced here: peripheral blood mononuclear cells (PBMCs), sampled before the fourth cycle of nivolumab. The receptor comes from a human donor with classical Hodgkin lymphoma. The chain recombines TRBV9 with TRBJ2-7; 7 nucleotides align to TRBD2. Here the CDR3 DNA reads TGTGCCAGCAGCGCCGGGACTATTGGCGAGCAGTACTTC. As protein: CASSAGTIGEQYF.